This T cell receptor (beta chain) originates from a study of cytomegalovirus exposure and HLA in healthy donors. The PCR was carried out with 60 Vbeta primers and 13 Jbeta primers. Assay: immunoSEQ multiplex PCR; the TCRdb copy retains only in-frame clones and omits some. The table records approximately 140,000 clones, 77% of them present only once. The CDR3 length is 14 residues. From germline, CDR1 is SGHRS and CDR2 YFSETQ. V shed 2 bases and J shed 1 base, with 9 bases lying between them. The receptor was derived from a female donor in good health and CMV-seronegative. Input material: PBMCs. The V and J genes are TRBV5-1 and TRBJ1-1; D might be TRBD1 (5 bases). CDR3 DNA: TGCGCCAGCAGCTTCGGAGGGGCGAACACTGAAGCTTTCTTT. Encoded protein: CASSFGGANTEAFF.